This T cell receptor beta chain stems from a study of OX40 agonist ivuxolimab in advanced cancers. Regarding the complete study: Ivuxolimab, which targeted the costimulatory receptor OX40 (CD134), was an agonistic, fully human IgG2 monoclonal antibody. Patients were allowed to have had prior anti-PD-1, anti-PD-L1 or anti-CTLA-4 therapy, and around 40% of the dose-escalation patients had previously received checkpoint inhibitors. Peripheral TCRbeta sequencing aimed to test whether ivuxolimab altered TCR sequence diversity and caused clonal T-cell expansion. The paper reports the monotherapy dose-escalation portion (N ≈ 50 patients) of the phase I ivuxolimab trial. Among the roughly 50 dose-escalation patients, around 20 had hepatocellular carcinoma, around 15 melanoma, 9 renal cell carcinoma and 9 head and neck cancer. Partial responses occurred in three dose-escalation patients, of whom one had hepatocellular carcinoma and two had cutaneous melanoma. A male proportion of under 85% and a mean age of roughly 58 years, ranging from about 23 to 79, were recorded for the dose-escalation cohort. Intravenous ivuxolimab was administered to patients every 2 weeks at six dose levels: 0.01, 0.1, 0.3, 1.5, 3 and 10 mg/kg.

Comment on this clone: Which antigen it targets is not known. It has no much larger one-base neighbor in the sample; base qualities were not kept.

CDR1 is given as SGHVS and CDR2 as FNYEAQ, both from the germline V gene. Counted from cysteine to phenylalanine, this CDR3 has 15 amino acids. The read is trimmed to its CDR3 DNA, 45 bases read in frame from base 1. From V the trimming removes 5 bases and from J it removes 8 bases, while the gene matches leave 8 bases of the junction unaccounted for. Patients with autoimmune disease history or receiving systemic immunosuppression were excluded from the trial. In every dose cohort, peripheral blood was drawn for TCR sequencing at baseline, cycle 4 day 1, and cycle 7 day 1. The samples were drawn from a first-in-human, open-label, multicenter phase I dose-escalation trial of ivuxolimab. Adults with locally advanced or metastatic melanoma, renal cell carcinoma, hepatocellular carcinoma or head and neck squamous cell carcinoma were enrolled in the trial. Before TCR sequencing, CD4+ T cells and CD8+ T cells from peripheral blood were sorted into separate populations.

Broader findings and caveats from the paper: Low levels of normalized T-cell clonal expansion were also seen in some patients who did not respond. Clonal expansion of both CD4+ and CD8+ blood T cells was observed from baseline to week 6 at doses 0.1 to 3.0 mg/kg. In the 0.1-3.0 mg/kg groups, partial responders had among the lowest normalized peripheral clonal expansion, particularly in CD8+ T cells. After ivuxolimab, more expanded clones were found on average in CD8+ T cells than in CD4+ T cells. Which antigens the clonally expanded peripheral T cells were specific for was not determined.

For sequencing of the TCRbeta CDR3 region, genomic DNA was extracted from the sorted cells. The immunoSEQ Assay was used for sequencing of TCRbeta CDR3 regions. Sourced from immuneACCESS, this table was stored by TCRdb with only in-frame sequences that have V and J called. A share of the clones is absent; for the studies checked, an unresolved V gene accounts for under half, and the remainder has no known explanation. The sample contains 15,000 to 25,000 clones, 83% of them found a single time. About 56% of the sample is held by the ten biggest clonotypes. In this chain, TRBV7-6 is recombined with TRBJ2-1; 11 bases in between match TRBD2. The source material was CD4+ or CD8+ T cells sorted from blood, sampled in a trial of the OX40 agonist ivuxolimab. This clonotype originated in an adult with an advanced solid tumor such as melanoma, head and neck, liver or kidney cancer. Read as DNA, the sequence is TGTGCCAGCAGCGTCCATCTAGCGGGGGGCGATGAGCAGTTCTTC. It encodes CASSVHLAGGDEQFF.